Shown below are 3 T cell receptor beta chains from a single sample sequenced in a study of PD-L1 blockade in urothelial cancer. Time point here: pretreatment peripheral blood. Sequencing was performed with immunoSEQ multiplex PCR; in TCRdb, only in-frame clones are kept and a portion is missing. The table shows about 56,000 clones, with 65% to 90% occurring only once. The source material was PBMCs, sampled around atezolizumab (anti-PD-L1) treatment. The receptors shown here come from a man between 65 and 85 years old with urothelial cancer.

The rearrangement uses TRBV5-4 and TRBJ1-4, with TRBD1 matching over 9 bases. The CDR3 is made up of 16 amino acids. Per germline, CDR1 SGHNT and CDR2 YYREEE (reference sequence). Trimming cost V 3 bases and J 8 bases; bases outside gene matches: 11. The CDR3 nucleotides read TGTGCCAGCAGCTCCGCCCCGGGACAGGGTTTCGAAAAACTGTTTTTT. This gives the protein CASSSAPGQGFEKLFF.

J is TRBJ1-3 and V is TRBV11-2; the match to TRBD1 covers 8 bases. This CDR3 is 17 amino acids long. Germline trimming cut 5 bases from V and 1 base from J; bases unmatched to any gene: 10. CDR1 is SGHAT and CDR2 is FQNNGV in the germline V gene. The CDR3 region is CASSPGTGEHSGNTIYF. The CDR3 bases are TGTGCCAGCAGCCCCGGGACAGGAGAACATTCTGGAAACACCATATATTTT.

The chain uses TRBV11-1 and TRBJ2-3, with D hard to call. The CDR3 is 13 residues long. Germline V gene lookup returns CDR1 SGHAT and CDR2 FQDESV (reference sequence). Trimming stripped 0 bases from V and 14 bases from J, with 15 bases between. The CDR3 here is CASSLARHRYAYF. The CDR3, as DNA: TGTGCCAGCAGCTTAGCACGACACAGATACGCGTATTTT.